These T cell receptor beta chains were read from a single sample in a study of blood T cell repertoires in COVID-19. Only in-frame clones appear in the TCRdb table, and some are missing; sequencing was by immunoSEQ multiplex PCR. The repertoire includes over 150,000 clones, approximately 82% of them detected once, and approximately 13% sits in the top ten. The sequencing sample was made of peripheral blood. These receptors all stem from a human donor in a cohort sampled during active COVID-19. The CDR3 runs from the conserved cysteine through the conserved F or W. The D gene is left open where the match is weak. The size entry is marked missing in some rows and otherwise reads once, few, many or a size class.

NA	TRBV28	TRBJ2-2	15	NA	CASSPLPGMTGELFF	TGTGCCAGCAGTCCCCTCCCGGGAATGACCGGGGAGCTGTTTTTT
once	TRBV7-9	TRBJ2-5	13	NA	CASSFDSPETQYF	TGTGCCAGCAGCTTCGACAGTCCGGAGACCCAGTACTTC
NA	TRBV10-3	TRBJ1-1	12	TRBD1	CACQGANTEAFF	TGTGCCTGCCAGGGGGCAAACACTGAAGCTTTCTTT
NA	TRBV6-5	TRBJ1-1	14	NA	CASSNQQGNTEAFF	TGTGCCAGCAGTAACCAACAGGGGAACACTGAAGCTTTCTTT
NA	TRBV15	TRBJ2-7	15	TRBD1	CATSPRGQGDGEQYF	TGTGCCACCAGCCCTCGAGGACAGGGGGATGGCGAGCAGTACTTC
NA	TRBV11-2	TRBJ2-5	12	NA	CASSLDVGTQYF	TGTGCCAGCAGCTTAGATGTCGGGACCCAGTACTTC
once	TRBV28	TRBJ2-7	11	NA	CASSFNYEQYF	TGTGCCAGCAGTTTTAACTACGAGCAGTACTTC
NA	TRBV7-7	TRBJ2-7	13	NA	CASSLSFSYEQYF	TGTGCCAGCAGCTTATCATTCTCCTACGAGCAGTACTTC
NA	TRBV25-1	TRBJ2-1	16	TRBD2	CASSEYRTSGGNEQFF	TGTGCCAGCAGTGAATATAGGACTAGCGGGGGCAATGAGCAGTTCTTC
NA	TRBV7-2	TRBJ2-1	15	TRBD2	CASSLAGLPDNEQFF	TGTGCCAGCAGCTTGGCGGGACTACCCGACAATGAGCAGTTCTTC
NA	TRBV27	TRBJ2-7	13	TRBD1	CAIGTGKAYEQYF	TGTGCCATCGGGACAGGGAAAGCCTACGAGCAGTACTTC
NA	TRBV18	TRBJ2-5	12	NA	CASSPPRETQYF	TGTGCCAGCTCACCCCCGAGGGAGACCCAGTACTTC
NA	TRBV10-3	TRBJ2-7	17	TRBD2	CAIGSGLAGGNNYEQYF	TGTGCCATCGGATCGGGACTAGCGGGAGGGAATAACTACGAGCAGTACTTC
NA	TRBV18	TRBJ2-5	14	NA	CASSPRDIQETQYF	TGTGCCAGCTCACCACGGGACATTCAAGAGACCCAGTACTTC
NA	TRBV5-1	TRBJ2-7	12	NA	CASTIDQREQYF	TGCGCCAGCACCATAGACCAGCGCGAGCAGTACTTC
NA	TRBV29-1	TRBJ2-7	13	TRBD1	CSVVWQGAFEQYF	TGCAGCGTTGTATGGCAGGGGGCTTTCGAGCAGTACTTC
NA	TRBV19	TRBJ2-3	18	TRBD2	CASSIPGLAGRYTDTQYF	TGTGCCAGTAGTATCCCGGGACTAGCGGGAAGGTACACAGATACGCAGTATTTT
NA	TRBV5-1	TRBJ1-2	14	TRBD1	CASSPQTGNYGYTF	TGCGCCAGCAGCCCTCAGACAGGGAACTATGGCTACACCTTC
NA	TRBV5-5	TRBJ2-3	16	TRBD1	CASSLGGRGSTDTQYF	TGTGCCAGCAGCTTGGGGGGCAGGGGGAGCACAGATACGCAGTATTTT
NA	TRBV10-2	TRBJ2-2	15	NA	CASSDPRGGTGELFF	TGCGCCAGCAGTGACCCACGGGGTGGCACCGGGGAGCTGTTTTTT
once	TRBV21-1	TRBJ2-7	14	NA	CASSGYPGSYEQYF	TGTGCCAGCAGCGGTTATCCGGGGAGCTACGAGCAGTACTTC
once	TRBV6-5	TRBJ1-4	14	TRBD1	CASKKQGTNEKLFF	TGTGCCAGCAAAAAACAGGGGACTAATGAAAAACTGTTTTTT
NA	TRBV5-1	TRBJ2-1	14	NA	CASSLVVSYNEQFF	TGCGCCAGCAGCTTGGTAGTCTCCTACAATGAGCAGTTCTTC
NA	TRBV6-1	TRBJ1-6	17	NA	CASSGDRAGFYHSPLHF	TGTGCCAGCAGTGGGGATAGGGCAGGGTTTTATCACTCACCCCTCCACTTT
NA	TRBV7-2	TRBJ2-5	14	TRBD2	CASSSAGVAETQYF	TGTGCCAGCAGCTCAGCGGGAGTCGCGGAGACCCAGTACTTC
NA	TRBV5-1	TRBJ1-6	13	NA	CASSLGQNSPLHF	TGCGCCAGCAGCTTAGGACAGAATTCACCCCTCCACTTT
NA	TRBV3-1/TRBV3-2	TRBJ2-1	14	TRBD2	CASSQRREGGEQFF	TGTGCCAGCAGCCAGAGGCGGGAGGGCGGTGAGCAGTTCTTC
once	TRBV30	TRBJ2-1	14	NA	CAWTAGSSYNEQFF	TGTGCCTGGACTGCGGGTAGCTCCTACAATGAGCAGTTCTTC
few	TRBV4-2	TRBJ1-3	15	TRBD1	CASSQYGQGVNTIYF	TGTGCCAGCAGCCAATATGGACAGGGGGTAAACACCATATATTTT
once	TRBV27	TRBJ2-3	16	TRBD1	CASQTLGDRRKDTQYF	TGTGCCAGTCAAACTCTCGGGGACAGGAGGAAAGATACGCAGTATTTT
NA	TRBV9	TRBJ2-2	16	NA	CASSPRVPQGSGELFF	TGTGCCAGCAGCCCCAGAGTCCCCCAGGGGTCCGGGGAGCTGTTTTTT
NA	TRBV18	TRBJ2-1	15	NA	CASSRPGGGYNEQFF	TGTGCCAGCTCGCGTCCGGGCGGAGGATACAATGAGCAGTTCTTC
once	TRBV14	TRBJ2-1	15	TRBD1	CASSQGQGSYNEQFF	TGTGCCAGCAGCCAGGGACAGGGATCCTACAATGAGCAGTTCTTC
NA	TRBV12-5	TRBJ2-3	16	TRBD2	CASGLGSSGKSDTQYF	TGTGCTAGTGGTTTGGGTTCCAGCGGGAAATCAGATACGCAGTATTTT
NA	TRBV28	TRBJ2-7	16	TRBD2	CASRSLAGGKFYEQYF	TGTGCCAGCAGATCTTTAGCGGGAGGGAAATTCTACGAGCAGTACTTC
NA	TRBV2	TRBJ2-3	17	TRBD2	CASSGWASGALTDTQYF	TGTGCCAGCAGTGGCTGGGCTAGCGGGGCCCTCACAGATACGCAGTATTTT
NA	TRBV19	TRBJ1-2	16	TRBD1	CASSINRGQGLYGYTF	TGTGCCAGTAGTATAAATAGGGGACAGGGTCTGTATGGCTACACCTTC
NA	TRBV5-1	TRBJ1-1	13	NA	CASSLTGNTEAFF	TGCGCCAGCAGCTTGACAGGGAACACTGAAGCTTTCTTT
NA	TRBV18	TRBJ1-1	14	TRBD1	CASSPSTGSAEAFF	TGTGCCAGCTCACCCTCGACAGGGAGCGCTGAAGCTTTCTTT
NA	TRBV19	TRBJ2-6	14	TRBD1	CASSFGQGINVLTF	TGTGCCAGTAGTTTCGGACAGGGCATAAACGTCCTGACTTTC
NA	TRBV20-1	TRBJ1-1	12	NA	CSASQGSTEAFF	TGCAGTGCTAGTCAGGGGAGCACTGAAGCTTTCTTT
NA	TRBV4-2	TRBJ2-1	15	NA	CASSLRDDDYNEQFF	TGTGCCAGCAGCCTGCGGGACGACGACTACAATGAGCAGTTCTTC
NA	TRBV14	TRBJ2-3	15	TRBD1	CASSVHRGRTDTQYF	TGTGCCAGCAGCGTCCACAGGGGGCGGACAGATACGCAGTATTTT
NA	TRBV5-1	TRBJ2-7	15	TRBD1	CASSGATGGLYEQYF	TGCGCCAGCAGCGGTGCGACAGGGGGGCTATACGAGCAGTACTTC
NA	TRBV5-1	TRBJ2-3	13	NA	CASSLPGTYTQYF	TGCGCCAGCAGCTTGCCTGGGACTTATACGCAGTATTTT
NA	TRBV6-5	TRBJ2-1	14	NA	CASGRDSSYNEQFF	TGTGCCAGCGGCCGGGACTCCTCCTACAATGAGCAGTTCTTC
NA	TRBV6-5	TRBJ1-1	15	NA	CASRDGEGPGTEAFF	TGTGCCAGCAGGGACGGGGAGGGCCCGGGCACTGAAGCTTTCTTT
NA	TRBV5-5	TRBJ2-5	18	TRBD1	CASSLYGVQGAGQETQYF	TGTGCCAGCAGCTTGTACGGTGTACAGGGGGCCGGACAAGAGACCCAGTACTTC
NA	TRBV7-6	TRBJ1-1	13	TRBD1	CASSAGTGYQAFF	TGTGCCAGCAGCGCCGGGACAGGGTATCAAGCTTTCTTT